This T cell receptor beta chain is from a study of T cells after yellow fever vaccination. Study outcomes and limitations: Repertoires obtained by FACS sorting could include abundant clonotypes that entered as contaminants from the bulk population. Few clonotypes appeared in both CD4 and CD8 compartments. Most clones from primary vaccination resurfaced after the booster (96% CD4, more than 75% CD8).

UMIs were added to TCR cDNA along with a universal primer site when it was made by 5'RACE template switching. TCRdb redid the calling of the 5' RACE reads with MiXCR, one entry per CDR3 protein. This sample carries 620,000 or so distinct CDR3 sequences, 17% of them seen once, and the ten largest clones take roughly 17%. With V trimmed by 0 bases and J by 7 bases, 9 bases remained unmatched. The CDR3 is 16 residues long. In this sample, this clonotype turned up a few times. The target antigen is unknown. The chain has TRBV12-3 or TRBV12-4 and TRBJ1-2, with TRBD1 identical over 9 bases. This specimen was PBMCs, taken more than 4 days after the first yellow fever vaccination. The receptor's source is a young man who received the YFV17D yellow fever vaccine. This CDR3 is CASSLALWTGESGYTF. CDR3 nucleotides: TGTGCCAGCAGTTTAGCGCTGTGGACAGGGGAAAGTGGCTACACCTTC.